Sequencing of this TCR beta chain was carried out in a study of shared clonotypes between healthy human individuals. Study results and limitations: Limitation of the genetic and exposure-history diversity represented came from the few donors.

A word on this clone: Antigen unknown.

The method was immunoSEQ multiplex PCR; TCRdb's version includes in-frame clones alone and lacks a portion of them. The sample consists of about 600,000 clones, around 80% of them appearing once. What was sequenced was PBMCs. This sequence was found in a woman between 35 and 50 years old in good health. Some clones in this sample may be carry-over from other donors' samples.

The CDR3 DNA follows: TGTGCCAGCAGTGAAGGAGGCAGGGGCGTCTTTTACAATGAGCAGTTCTTC. This sequence encodes CASSEGGRGVFYNEQFF. This chain joins TRBV2 and TRBJ2-1, with D perhaps matching TRBD1 (6 bases). Germline loops: CDR1 SNHLY, CDR2 FYNNEI. V lost 1 base to trimming and J lost 4 bases, with 17 bases between them. This CDR3 region has 17 residues.